Listed here are 18 T cell receptor beta chains from one sample, sequenced in a study of cytomegalovirus exposure and HLA in healthy donors. This PCR relied on a set of 60 Vbeta primers and 13 Jbeta primers. Sequencing was performed with immunoSEQ multiplex PCR; in TCRdb, only in-frame clones are kept and a portion is missing. The table includes roughly 77,000 clones, 67% detected once. Sequencing used PBMCs. The receptors were gathered from a woman between 50 and 59 years old in good health and CMV-seropositive.

V gene TRBV10-3 combines with J gene TRBJ1-6; tentatively, D is TRBD1 (6 bases). This CDR3 is 14 amino acids long. Germline loops: CDR1 ENHRY, CDR2 SYGVKD. V lost 5 bases, J lost 9 bases, and 14 bases lay in between. The CDR3 region has the DNA TGTGCCATCAGTAAGGACAGTGAGGGTTCACCCCTCCACTTT. Translated, it gives CAISKDSEGSPLHF.

The J gene is TRBJ1-1, the V gene TRBV12-5; D is possibly TRBD1 (6 bases). Germline V lookup: CDR1 LGHNT, CDR2 FRNRAP. Trimming removed 0 bases from V and 6 bases from J, with 8 bases in between. The CDR3 is 13 residues long. This chain's CDR3 is CASGLVKGAEAFF. The CDR3 DNA reads TGTGCTAGTGGTTTGGTCAAGGGGGCTGAAGCTTTCTTT.

This rearrangement joins TRBV10-3 to TRBJ1-5, with TRBD1 identical over 10 bases. CDR3 length: 17 residues. Per germline, CDR1 ENHRY and CDR2 SYGVKD. V gave up 6 bases and J gave up 4 bases; unmatched junction bases: 12. The CDR3: CAIRDSTGGAGNQPQHF. The CDR3 DNA reads as TGTGCCATCAGAGATTCGACAGGGGGCGCCGGAAATCAGCCCCAGCATTTT.

V and J are TRBV5-1 and TRBJ1-1; D is unclear. Trimming removed 4 bases at V and 1 base at J, with 17 bases between. The CDR3 contains 16 residues. Per the germline V gene, CDR1 is SGHRS and CDR2 is YFSETQ. CDR3 nucleotides: TGCGCCAGCAGCCACCCGCGGGAAGGAAGGAACACTGAAGCTTTCTTT. This gives the protein CASSHPREGRNTEAFF. Based on the CDR3 plus reference TRBV5-1 and TRBJ1-1, the full variable domain is KAGVTQTPRYLIKTRGQQVTLSCSPISGHRSVSWYQQTPGQGLQFLFEYFSETQRNKGNFPGRFSGRQFSNSRSEMNVSTLELGDSALYLCASSHPREGRNTEAFFGQGTRLTVV.

Concerning this clone: The junction departs from germline at one end; a sequencing error may be responsible. The chain is built from TRBV7-9 and TRBJ2-1, with a tentative D call TRBD1 (5 bases). The CDR3 is made up of 15 amino acids. Germline V gene sequence: CDR1 SEHNR, CDR2 FQNEAQ (reference sequence). Here the CDR3 reads CSSSLWGDSYNEQFF. CDR3 sequence (DNA): TGTTCCAGCAGCTTATGGGGCGACTCCTACAATGAGCAGTTCTTC.

V gene TRBV19 combines with J gene TRBJ1-1; 7 bases agree with TRBD1. CDR1 LNHDA and CDR2 SQIVND come from the germline V gene (reference sequence). The CDR3 is made up of 12 amino acids. J gave up 7 bases and V 6 bases, and 5 bases lay outside the gene matches. As DNA, the CDR3 is TGTGCCAGTAGACCTCAGGGGGTTGAAGCTTTCTTT. It encodes CASRPQGVEAFF.

The V gene is TRBV9, the J gene TRBJ1-2, with D unresolved. The V gene lost 0 bases and the J gene lost 7 bases, with 10 bases spanning the gap. The germline gives CDR1 SGDLS, CDR2 YYNGEE. This CDR3 contains 13 residues. The CDR3: CASSVASYTGYTF. CDR3 DNA: TGTGCCAGCAGCGTAGCGTCGTACACTGGCTACACCTTC.

This clone was seen only a few times. The chain couples TRBV7-9 to TRBJ1-2, with a tentative D call TRBD1 (5 bases). Per the germline V gene, CDR1 is SEHNR and CDR2 is FQNEAQ (reference sequence). The V gene lost 1 base and the J gene lost 5 bases, with 17 bases spanning the gap. The CDR3 has 16 residues. The CDR3 region is CASSLGVYGGGYGYTF. In nucleotides, the CDR3 is TGTGCCAGCAGCTTAGGAGTCTACGGGGGAGGGTATGGCTACACCTTC.

This sequence joins TRBV19 and TRBJ1-2; TRBD1 might be the D (5 bases). The CDR3 length is 12 residues. V lost 5 bases, J lost 3 bases, and 7 bases lay in between. The germline V gene has CDR1 LNHDA and CDR2 SQIVND (reference sequence). CDR3 residues: CASSQGDYGYTF. CDR3 DNA: TGTGCCAGTAGTCAGGGTGACTATGGCTACACCTTC.

There are a few counts of this clone. The chain links TRBV28 to TRBJ1-5; unclear D gene. The germline V gene encodes CDR1 MDHEN and CDR2 SYDVKM. V was clipped by 1 base and J by 7 bases, with 11 bases between them. The CDR3 is made up of 14 amino acids. The CDR3 sequence is CASSLFEVRQPQHF. The DNA of the CDR3 is TGTGCCAGCAGTTTATTTGAGGTTCGACAGCCCCAGCATTTT.

The chain combines TRBV29-1 with TRBJ2-3; D is ambiguous. CDR1 and CDR2 from the germline V gene are SQVTM and ANQGSEA. The germline V and J ends were trimmed by 5 bases and 5 bases, with 11 bases remaining between them. The CDR3 totals 12 residues. CDR3 coding DNA: TGCAGCGTTCTGACAAATGGAGATACGCAGTATTTT. Encoded protein: CSVLTNGDTQYF.

The chain has TRBV30 and TRBJ1-5; no definite D call. Germline V gene sequence: CDR1 GTSNPN, CDR2 SVGIG (reference sequence). V was cut by 0 bases and J by 0 bases, with 3 bases left in between. This CDR3 is 13 amino acids long. CDR3: CAWSVHSNQPQHF. In DNA, the CDR3 is TGTGCCTGGAGTGTACATAGCAATCAGCCCCAGCATTTT.

The chain links TRBV29-1 to TRBJ2-1; a possible D gene is TRBD2 (5 bases). The CDR3 is 14 residues long. The germline CDR1 and CDR2 sequences are SQVTM and ANQGSEA. The V and J ends lost 6 bases and 5 bases respectively, with 17 bases between them. The CDR3 sequence: CSVPTDSADNEQFF. The CDR3 DNA is TGCAGCGTCCCGACCGATTCAGCGGACAATGAGCAGTTCTTC.

V and J are TRBV29-1 and TRBJ1-1; D not resolved. V was clipped by 2 bases and J by 1 base, with 8 bases between them. This CDR3 is 13 amino acids long. From germline, CDR1 is SQVTM and CDR2 ANQGSEA. DNA of the CDR3: TGCAGCGTTGAATACCGCAGGAACACTGAAGCTTTCTTT. This translates into CSVEYRRNTEAFF. Using reference TRBV29-1 and TRBJ1-1 for the parts outside the CDR3, the full variable domain is SAVISQKPSRDICQRGTSLTIQCQVDSQVTMMFWYRQQPGQSLTLIATANQGSEATYESGFVIDKFPISRPNLTFSTLTVSNMSPEDSSIYLCSVEYRRNTEAFFGQGTRLTVV.

V and J are TRBV9 and TRBJ2-2, with a tentative D call TRBD1 (6 bases). Trimming removed 2 bases from V and 0 bases from J, with 8 bases in between. The CDR3 has 15 residues. Germline V gene sequence: CDR1 SGDLS, CDR2 YYNGEE. CDR3 DNA sequence: TGTGCCAGCAGCGTCACAGGGACGAACACCGGGGAGCTGTTTTTT. Translation: CASSVTGTNTGELFF.

The chain employs TRBV5-4 and TRBJ2-3, with 13 bases identical to TRBD2. Germline V gene data show CDR1 as SGHNT and CDR2 as YYREEE (reference sequence). The CDR3 runs to 19 residues. J was trimmed by 4 bases and V by 0 bases; bases with no gene match: 11. CDR3 coding DNA: TGTGCCAGCAGCTTGGAACTAGCGGGGGGGCCCGGGCTACCAGATACGCAGTATTTT. Translating gives CASSLELAGGPGLPDTQYF.

Notes on this clone: Mismatch with germline at one junction end may stem from a read error. This chain links TRBV28 with TRBJ1-1; no clear D gene. Germline values: CDR1 MDHEN, CDR2 SYDVKM. The CDR3 loop spans 12 amino acids. CDR3 bases: TGTGCCAGCAGCCCACCCCAGGCGGAGGTAGCGTTT. It specifies CASSPPQAEVAF.

V is TRBV19 and J is TRBJ1-5; a weak D match, TRBD1 (6 bases). The V gene's germline CDR1 is LNHDA and CDR2 SQIVND (reference sequence). This CDR3 has 15 amino acids. The V end was cut by 5 bases, the J end by 5 bases, with 16 bases between. CDR3 bases: TGTGCCAGTAGTCGGGACACCGGTGGCCATCAGCCCCAGCATTTT. This codes for CASSRDTGGHQPQHF. Supplemented by reference TRBV19 and TRBJ1-5, the full variable domain reads DGGITQSPKYLFRKEGQNVTLSCEQNLNHDAMYWYRQDPGQGLRLIYYSQIVNDFQKGDIAEGYSVSREKKESFPLTVTSAQKNPTAFYLCASSRDTGGHQPQHFGDGTRLSIL.